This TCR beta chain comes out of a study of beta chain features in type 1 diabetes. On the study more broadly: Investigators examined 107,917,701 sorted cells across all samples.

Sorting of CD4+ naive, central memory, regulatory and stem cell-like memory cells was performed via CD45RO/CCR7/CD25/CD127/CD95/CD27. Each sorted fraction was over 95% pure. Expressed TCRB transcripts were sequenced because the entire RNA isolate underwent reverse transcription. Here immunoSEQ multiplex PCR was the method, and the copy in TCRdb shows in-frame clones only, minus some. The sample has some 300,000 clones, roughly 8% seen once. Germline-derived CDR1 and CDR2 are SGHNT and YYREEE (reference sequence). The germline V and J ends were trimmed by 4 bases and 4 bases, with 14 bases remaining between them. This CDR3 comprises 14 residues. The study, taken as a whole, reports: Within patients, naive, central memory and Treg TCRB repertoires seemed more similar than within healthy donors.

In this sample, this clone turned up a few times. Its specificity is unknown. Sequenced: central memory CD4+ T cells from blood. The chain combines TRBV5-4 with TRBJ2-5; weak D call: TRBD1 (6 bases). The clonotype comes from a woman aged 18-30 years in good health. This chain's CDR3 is CASSQAGQPETQYF. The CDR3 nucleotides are TGTGCCAGCAGCCAAGCTGGACAGCCAGAGACCCAGTACTTC.